The 5 T cell receptor beta chains below come from one sample, sequenced in a study of T cell changes during pregnancy in multiple sclerosis (dated by TCRdb to between 2018 and 2020). Libraries came from the immunoSEQ multiplex PCR assay. TCRdb obtained this table from immuneACCESS and retained in-frame rearrangements with V and J assigned. These tables miss some clones; where compared with another copy, unresolved V genes account for less than half of the shortfall, and the remainder is unexplained. Counted in this sample were 75,000 to 80,000 clones; around 93% of them appeared once. Of the sample, about 0.8% is held by the ten largest clones. The input for sequencing was peripheral blood, taken in the second trimester of pregnancy. The source is a female donor in good health, enrolled as a control in a pregnancy study.

This chain connects TRBV30 to TRBJ1-5, with D unresolved. This CDR3 comprises 13 residues. V was clipped by 1 base and J by 4 bases, with 8 bases between them. Germline V gene lookup returns CDR1 GTSNPN and CDR2 SVGIG (reference sequence). The CDR3 protein is CAWSGQTNQPQHF. The CDR3 nucleotides read TGTGCCTGGAGTGGGCAGACTAATCAGCCCCAGCATTTT.

The chain is built from TRBV19 and TRBJ2-4, with TRBD1 as a possible D gene (6 bases). Per germline, CDR1 LNHDA and CDR2 SQIVND (reference sequence). The CDR3 has 17 residues. Trimming removed 4 bases from V and 6 bases from J, with 22 bases in between. CDR3 sequence reads: CASSTQPTGSGGNIQYF. In nucleotides, the CDR3 is TGTGCCAGTAGTACACAACCTACAGGGTCTGGGGGAAACATTCAGTACTTC. The whole variable domain, remainder taken from reference TRBV19 and TRBJ2-4, is DGGITQSPKYLFRKEGQNVTLSCEQNLNHDAMYWYRQDPGQGLRLIYYSQIVNDFQKGDIAEGYSVSREKKESFPLTVTSAQKNPTAFYLCASSTQPTGSGGNIQYFGAGTRLSVL.

The CDR3 nucleotides read TGTGCCAGCAGCGGTGACTCACTCGGACTAAAGAACACCGGGGAGCTGTTTTTT. Translation: CASSGDSLGLKNTGELFF. This rearrangement joins TRBV5-4 to TRBJ2-2, with D possibly being TRBD2 (6 bases). This CDR3 comprises 18 residues. The germline V and J ends were trimmed by 4 bases and 1 base, with 20 bases remaining between them. Germline loops: CDR1 SGHNT, CDR2 YYREEE (reference sequence). The whole variable domain, remainder taken from reference TRBV5-4 and TRBJ2-2, is ETGVTQSPTHLIKTRGQQVTLRCSSQSGHNTVSWYQQALGQGPQFIFQYYREEENGRGNFPPRFSGLQFPNYSSELNVNALELDDSALYLCASSGDSLGLKNTGELFFGEGSRLTVL.

This rearrangement joins TRBV6-1 to TRBJ1-4; the D is unclear. Per the germline V gene, CDR1 is MNHNS and CDR2 is SASEGT. The CDR3 sequence is 13 residues long. With 7 bases removed from V and 4 bases from J, the gap between germline ends came to 10 bases. CDR3 DNA: TGTGCCAGCAACCGAGCGTTTAATGAAAAACTGTTTTTT. It codes for CASNRAFNEKLFF.

V usage is TRBV4-2 and J usage is TRBJ1-3, with a weak D call TRBD1 (6 bases). In germline, CDR1 is LGHNA, CDR2 YNFKEQ. Between the trimmed V and J ends, which lost 0 bases and 2 bases, there was a span of 8 bases. The CDR3 extends over 15 amino acids. This CDR3 is CASSQESGAGNTIYF. The DNA for the CDR3 is TGTGCCAGCAGCCAAGAATCAGGGGCTGGAAACACCATATATTTT.